These T cell receptor beta chains were read from a single sample in a study of vaccination and CD4 T cells after COVID-19. MiXCR was run by TCRdb on the PCR reads, yielding one entry per CDR3 protein. Of 9,500 to 15,000 distinct CDR3 sequences in the sample, approximately 50% were seen once. These receptors' targets are unknown. The specimen was cultured CD4+ T cells from blood, collected after SARS-CoV-2 vaccination. The receptor set was obtained from a human donor with COVID-19. The conserved cysteine and the conserved F or W are not part of the CDR3 here.

TRBV15	TRBJ1-4	ATSSEWEGGEKLF
TRBV7-3	TRBJ1-2	ASSPTGFGGYT
TRBV5-6	TRBJ1-6	ASRRQGGGSSPLH
TRBV10-2	TRBJ2-5	ASSDPGTGPRTQY
TRBV6-1	TRBJ1-1	ASRSGGNTEAF
TRBV18	TRBJ1-2	ASSPGQESYGYT
TRBV12-3/TRBV12-4	TRBJ2-3	ASTLRTPSTDTQY
TRBV12-3/TRBV12-4	TRBJ1-1	ASSFWQGDTEAF
TRBV6-1	TRBJ1-2	ASSAAIPYGYT
TRBV11-2	TRBJ1-1	ASSLMVPNTEAF
TRBV7-2	TRBJ2-3	ASSFRRSQDTQY
TRBV7-8	TRBJ1-2	ASSLGQDGYGYT
TRBV24-1	TRBJ2-2	AASKNSNTGELF
TRBV10-3	TRBJ1-5	AISRRRGNQPQH
TRBV20-1	TRBJ1-1	SAVEAF
TRBV28	TRBJ2-1	AIGATGSSYNEQF
TRBV6-2/TRBV6-3	TRBJ1-2	ASSPGQGRAYGYT
TRBV28	TRBJ2-2	ASRKGGTGELF
TRBV7-9	TRBJ1-2	ASSLNQQPNYGYT
TRBV7-9	TRBJ1-6	ASSLGADNSPLH
TRBV25-1	TRBJ1-6	ASSASLTGYLNSPLH
TRBV2	TRBJ2-1	ASNGRANEQF
TRBV7-2	TRBJ1-2	ASSIENRPYT
TRBV28	TRBJ2-2	ASTGGRELF
TRBV7-2	TRBJ2-5	ASSPQPIGETQY
TRBV20-1	TRBJ2-3	SARDRTSGGHTDTQY
TRBV6-5	TRBJ2-3	ASSYPGTDTQY
TRBV7-9	TRBJ2-1	ASSTTGGYGEQF
TRBV18	TRBJ1-3	ASSPQDRAGNTIY
TRBV6-1	TRBJ1-5	ASSEAQANQPQH
TRBV7-9	TRBJ1-6	ASSLPGPSPLH
TRBV30	TRBJ1-2	AWSNVNYGYT
TRBV7-9	TRBJ2-7	ASRDWGGNDEQC
TRBV20-1	TRBJ2-7	SARDRRDIIYEQY
TRBV20-1	TRBJ1-5	SAKLGGGNQPQH
TRBV11-3	TRBJ1-2	ASSSGAQGGYT